One sample yielded the 14 T cell receptor beta chains listed below, sequenced in a study of lymphopenia after photon versus proton radiotherapy. TCRdb's table, derived via immunoSEQ multiplex PCR, lists solely in-frame clones and lacks some. The repertoire holds roughly 40,000 clones, with 85% to 90% as singletons. The material sequenced was peripheral blood, taken from a patient treated with proton-based radiotherapy. The receptors derive from a woman in her sixties or seventies with pancreatic cancer. Some clones in this sample may be carry-over from other donors' samples.

This clone appeared a few times. The chain combines TRBV7-2 with TRBJ1-1, with D possibly being TRBD1 (6 bases). The CDR3 runs to 15 residues. Trimming removed 3 bases at V and 5 bases at J, with 16 bases between. Per the germline V gene, CDR1 is SGHTA and CDR2 is FQGNSA. CDR3 sequence (DNA): TGTGCCAGCAGCTTCGGGGGGGGCCTAGGAACTGAAGCTTTCTTT. Amino acids: CASSFGGGLGTEAFF.

The chain has TRBV6-5 and TRBJ2-6; tentatively, D is TRBD1 (6 bases). The CDR3 contains 15 residues. Germline V gene data show CDR1 as MNHEY and CDR2 as SVGAGI. Deletions cut 6 bases from V and 2 bases from J, with 11 bases between. The CDR3 here is CASSPNRAGANVLTF. The CDR3 nucleotides are TGTGCCAGCAGCCCTAACAGGGCTGGGGCCAACGTCCTGACTTTC.

Concerning this clone: Germline and junction disagree at one end, which may indicate a read error. Other DNA variants within this sample encode the same CDR3. The genes are TRBV2 and TRBJ1-1, with unresolved D. Per germline, CDR1 SNHLY and CDR2 FYNNEI. CDR3 length: 12 residues. CDR3 amino acids: CASSEREAEAFF. CDR3 coding DNA: TGTGCTAGCAGTGAACGGGAGGCTGAAGCTTTCTTT.

This sequence joins TRBV28 and TRBJ1-1; D might be TRBD1 (5 bases). In germline, CDR1 is MDHEN, CDR2 SYDVKM. The CDR3 totals 16 residues. The V end was cut by 3 bases, the J end by 4 bases, with 18 bases between. CDR3 amino acids: CASSFRLVGVGTEAFF. In nucleotides, the CDR3 is TGTGCCAGCAGTTTTAGACTGGTGGGGGTAGGCACTGAAGCTTTCTTT.

CDR3 residues: CSVRDSTGGGDTQYF. CDR3 coding DNA: TGCAGCGTCCGCGACAGCACAGGGGGGGGAGATACGCAGTATTTT. The chain combines TRBV29-1 with TRBJ2-3, with D possibly TRBD1 on 8 matching bases. Trimming pared 6 bases from V and 5 bases from J, leaving 21 bases between. The CDR3 sequence is 15 residues long. Germline V lookup: CDR1 SQVTM, CDR2 ANQGSEA.

The J gene is TRBJ1-1, the V gene TRBV5-4; 7 nucleotides align to TRBD1. Trimming took 4 bases from V and 4 from J; bases not matched to a gene: 16. CDR1 SGHNT and CDR2 YYREEE come from the germline V gene (reference sequence). This CDR3 comprises 17 residues. The CDR3 sequence is CASSQGTAMTGGTEAFF. The CDR3 DNA reads TGTGCCAGCAGCCAAGGGACAGCCATGACGGGGGGCACTGAAGCTTTCTTT. Using reference TRBV5-4 and TRBJ1-1 for the parts outside the CDR3, the full variable domain is ETGVTQSPTHLIKTRGQQVTLRCSSQSGHNTVSWYQQALGQGPQFIFQYYREEENGRGNFPPRFSGLQFPNYSSELNVNALELDDSALYLCASSQGTAMTGGTEAFFGQGTRLTVV.

The chain has TRBV28 and TRBJ2-7; perhaps TRBD2 as D (5 bases). CDR3 length equals 13 residues. CDR1 and CDR2 (germline): MDHEN, SYDVKM. Between the trimmed V and J ends, which lost 6 bases and 3 bases, there was a span of 12 bases. CDR3 region: CASSLGRDYEQYF. In DNA, the CDR3 is TGTGCCAGCAGCCTCGGACGGGACTACGAGCAGTACTTC.

V gene TRBV28 combines with J gene TRBJ1-2; 9 bases line up with TRBD1. Trimming took 2 bases from V and 6 from J; bases not matched to a gene: 7. Germline loops: CDR1 MDHEN, CDR2 SYDVKM. This CDR3 spans 15 amino acids. This CDR3 is CASSLQVGQGHGYTF. The CDR3 DNA reads TGTGCCAGCAGTTTACAAGTGGGACAGGGACATGGCTACACCTTC.

J is TRBJ1-1 and V is TRBV7-2, with TRBD1 matching over 10 bases. V dropped 4 bases and J dropped 5; count of bases not matched to a gene: 1. The germline V gene encodes CDR1 SGHTA and CDR2 FQGNSA. The CDR3 loop spans 13 amino acids. The CDR3 coding sequence is TGTGCCAGCAGCTGGACAGGGGGGACTGAAGCTTTCTTT. Encoded protein: CASSWTGGTEAFF.

CDR3 DNA sequence: TGTGCCAGCAGCGGACTAGCGGGAGAGAGGGGGGGTGAGCAGTTCTTC. This translates into CASSGLAGERGGEQFF. The chain uses TRBV13 and TRBJ2-1, with TRBD2 matching over 13 bases. The CDR3 consists of 16 residues. Trimming removed 5 bases from V and 9 bases from J; junction bases left unmatched: 10. Germline assignment: CDR1 PRHDT and CDR2 FYEKMQ (reference sequence).

The chain employs TRBV7-2 and TRBJ2-4, with D possibly TRBD2 on 7 matching bases. CDR3 length: 17 residues. Deletions cut 1 base from V and 2 bases from J, with 15 bases between. Germline CDR1 reads SGHTA; CDR2 reads FQGNSA. This CDR3 is CASSLDPRGGTKNIQYF. The CDR3 DNA is TGTGCCAGCAGCTTAGACCCGAGGGGGGGCACCAAAAACATTCAGTACTTC.

This clone was counted only a few times. The genes are TRBV10-2 and TRBJ1-2; a weak D match, TRBD1 (5 bases). Germline loops: CDR1 WSHSY, CDR2 SAAADI. Between the trimmed V and J ends, which lost 0 bases and 6 bases, there was a span of 11 bases. The CDR3 sequence is 14 residues long. This CDR3 reads CASSESGGEDGYTF. CDR3 in DNA: TGCGCCAGCAGTGAGTCGGGGGGGGAGGATGGCTACACCTTC.

The chain couples TRBV10-3 to TRBJ1-2; D not resolved. V gave up 0 bases and J gave up 1 base, with 9 bases separating them. The CDR3 runs 15 residues. Germline-derived CDR1 and CDR2 are ENHRY and SYGVKD. This CDR3 is CAISESATNNYGYTF. CDR3 coding DNA: TGTGCCATCAGTGAGTCCGCGACTAATAACTATGGCTACACCTTC.

V and J are TRBV6-1 and TRBJ1-5; a possible D gene is TRBD1 (6 bases). The CDR3 totals 11 residues. Germline V gene data show CDR1 as MNHNS and CDR2 as SASEGT. Trimming removed 4 bases at V and 12 bases at J, with 10 bases between. CDR3 amino acids: CASSGQVLQHF. The DNA for the CDR3 is TGTGCCAGCAGTGGACAGGTGCTCCAGCATTTT.